The following is a T cell receptor (beta chain) sequence with its context. Antigen: not known. Random hexamers were used to reverse transcribe the RNA input (0.5 to 1 ug). One entry per CDR3 protein, called by TCRdb with MiXCR from the immunoSEQ multiplex PCR reads. The table lists about 190,000 distinct CDR3 sequences, roughly 90% of them singletons. This sample is part of a study of CD8 T cells in Susac syndrome. Findings and caveats of the study: The study recognized that its TCR sequencing and HLA analysis covered a relatively small number of individuals.

Germline V gene data show CDR1 as DFQATT and CDR2 as SNEGSKA (reference sequence). V dropped 7 bases and J dropped 8 bases, with 8 bases sitting between them. The CDR3 sequence is 9 residues long. The TCR comes from a human donor with Susac syndrome. Sequenced material: CD4+ T cells from PBMCs. The gene calls are TRBV20-1 and TRBJ1-1, with D perhaps TRBD1 (6 bases). The CDR3 nucleotides are TGCAGTGATAGGGGGGAAGCTTTCTTT. It codes for CSDRGEAFF.